The subject of this entry is one T cell receptor beta chain. No cognate antigen has been identified for it. Within one base of it there is no much larger clone, and no base qualities were kept. TCRbeta CDR3 regions were amplified from genomic DNA using the immunoSEQ Assay, a bias-controlled multiplex PCR. Per the authors' processing: The number of nucleated cells in each sample was estimated by amplification of reference gene primers within the assay. To quantify the absolute abundance of each unique TCRbeta CDR3 rearrangement, sequence reads were collapsed and filtered. For each sample, productive Simpson clonality was calculated as the square root of Simpson's diversity index over productive rearrangements. TCRdb re-hosts the immuneACCESS table, in-frame sequences only. Its copies lack some clones; in the studies checked, an unresolved V gene accounts for under half of them, and the cause for the rest is not known. The V and J calls and clone size were taken over from that table, and D and trimming were inferred from the DNA. This sample lists about 320,000 clones; roughly 88% were detected once. 5% of the sample lies in the top ten.

Enrolling through a virtual design, the prospective study's participants ranged in age from roughly 18 to 100 years and lived across about two dozen United States geographic areas. Cohort assignment in the prospective study relied on participant-reported clinical history from a screening survey and a study questionnaire. Recovered participants in ImmuneRACE Cohort 3 were defined by two consecutive negative NP/OP PCR tests, clearance by a healthcare professional, or resolution of symptoms. Mobile phlebotomists in the prospective study collected whole blood, serum and a nasopharyngeal or oropharyngeal swab from every participant. Participants in the prospective study had the option to provide additional blood draws and questionnaires over a roughly two-month period. Blood samples from the prospective study were shipped frozen or at room temperature prior to DNA extraction. Spanning cysteine to phenylalanine, the CDR3 consists of 15 amino acids. Just the 45-base CDR3 DNA is kept, in frame starting at base 1. V was cut back by 0 bases and J by 7 bases, leaving a gap of 13 bases between them. Looking up the germline V gene yields CDR1 SGHRS and CDR2 YFSETQ.

The data stem from a study of blood T cell repertoires in COVID-19 (TCRdb year 2020). General notes on the study: Collaborator samples came from the United States, Italy and Spain and covered acute and convalescent phases of COVID-19. The prospective study material was composed of cDNA or gDNA derived from T cells, B-cell-depleted T cells, or PBMCs. Where available, HLA class I and class II types were obtained from metadata supplied by the sample provider rather than from assay-based typing. Nearly every sample came with metadata listing a de-identified subject ID, COVID-19 status, age in years and sex. A freely available public database, intended as a resource for researchers studying the immune response to SARS-CoV-2, is where the repertoires were released. The samples were drawn from the first 160 participants of the ongoing ImmuneRACE study and from 950 to 1,500 subjects provided by 6 global collaborators. Deeply sampled blood TCRbeta repertoires from subjects exposed to, actively infected with, or recovered from COVID-19 were included in the dataset. What the work shows at the level of the full study, not this receptor alone: How much clinical and demographic metadata was included differed by source and by participant, and the metadata was provided uncurated.

Sequencing used PBMCs or T cells enriched from blood (not recorded which). The V gene is TRBV5-1 and the J gene is TRBJ1-4; the D gene is not confidently resolved. The receptor was derived from a young man who had recovered from COVID-19. The DNA is as follows: TGCGCCAGCAGCTTGGGGACTTTAAAGGGTGAAAAACTGTTTTTT. It translates to CASSLGTLKGEKLFF.